This T cell receptor (beta chain) was captured in a study of blood T cell repertoires in COVID-19. Across the whole study: Italy, Spain and the United States were the sources of the convalescent and acute COVID-19 samples. The analysed material was cDNA or gDNA that came from T cells, B-cell-depleted T cells, or PBMCs.

Per the original methods: How many nucleated cells were present was estimated from reference gene primer amplification. The method was immunoSEQ multiplex PCR; TCRdb's version includes in-frame clones alone and lacks a portion of them. From that table come the V and J calls and clone size; the DNA was used to work out D and trimming. The repertoire holds around 180,000 clones, with approximately 89% as singletons. This sequence originates from a woman younger than 45 with acute or convalescent COVID-19. What was sequenced was peripheral blood.

CDR3 DNA sequence: TGTGCCAGCAGCTTAAGAACCGTTCGGAATGAGCAGTTCTTC. Residues: CASSLRTVRNEQFF. The rearrangement uses TRBV7-2 and TRBJ2-1; no firm D call. The CDR3 contains 14 residues. Trimming pared 2 bases from V and 7 bases from J, leaving 12 bases between. CDR1 is SGHTA and CDR2 is FQGNSA in the germline V gene.